This TCR beta chain was sequenced for a study of cytomegalovirus exposure and HLA in healthy donors. Study-wide points: Indistinguishable V segments such as TRBV6-2 and TRBV6-3 were excluded.

Concerning this clone: Antigen specificity is unknown.

Both 60 Vbeta primers and 13 Jbeta primers went into the PCR. TCRdb's copy holds only in-frame clones and misses some; the assay was immunoSEQ multiplex PCR. This repertoire includes roughly 120,000 clones. The CDR3 is 13 residues long. V gave up 3 bases and J gave up 8 bases, with 14 bases separating them. Germline assignment: CDR1 SGDLS and CDR2 YYNGEE. Sample: PBMCs. The sequence was collected from a man between 18 and 35 years old in good health and CMV-seronegative. J is TRBJ1-2 and V is TRBV9; tentatively, D is TRBD1 (5 bases). DNA for the CDR3: TGTGCCAGCAGCGGGGGGGGGAGCGGCGGCTACACCTTC. Translating gives CASSGGGSGGYTF.